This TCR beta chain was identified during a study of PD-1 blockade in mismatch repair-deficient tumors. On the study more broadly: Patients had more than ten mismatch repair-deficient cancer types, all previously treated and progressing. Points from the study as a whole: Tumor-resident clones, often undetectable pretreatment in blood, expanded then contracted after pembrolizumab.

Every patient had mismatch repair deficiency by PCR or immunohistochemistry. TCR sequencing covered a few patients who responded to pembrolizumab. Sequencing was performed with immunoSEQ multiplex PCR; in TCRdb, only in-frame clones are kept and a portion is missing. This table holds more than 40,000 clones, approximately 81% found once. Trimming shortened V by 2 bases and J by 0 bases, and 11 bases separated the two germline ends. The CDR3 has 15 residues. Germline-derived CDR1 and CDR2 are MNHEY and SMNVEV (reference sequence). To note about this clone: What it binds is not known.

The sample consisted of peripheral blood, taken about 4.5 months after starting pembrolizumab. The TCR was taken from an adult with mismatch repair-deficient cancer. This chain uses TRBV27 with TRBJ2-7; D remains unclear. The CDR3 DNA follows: TGTGCCAGCAGTTTAACCCCCCGGAGCTCCTACGAGCAGTACTTC. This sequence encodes CASSLTPRSSYEQYF.